One sample yielded the 2 T cell receptor beta chains listed below, sequenced in a study of monozygotic twins with inflammatory bowel disease. TCRdb reprocessed the 5' RACE reads, with one entry per CDR3 protein and no DNA. This table holds 400,000 or so distinct CDR3 sequences. The sample comprised blood. These receptors were obtained from a human donor with ulcerative colitis or Crohn's disease, or a healthy co-twin of an affected twin (not recorded which).

The chain carries TRBV6-5 and TRBJ2-2; TCRdb selects TRBD2, and the lack of DNA leaves this call unchecked. Germline V lookup: CDR1 MNHEY, CDR2 SVGAGI. This CDR3 spans 17 amino acids. CDR3 amino acids: CASSYSLGREKTGELFF.

The chain employs TRBV5-1 and TRBJ1-1; the D call of TRBD1 rests on TCRdb alone, since no DNA is present to check it. Germline V CDR1 and CDR2: SGHRS, YFSETQ. The CDR3 loop spans 14 amino acids. The chain's CDR3 is CASSAPDRATEAFF.